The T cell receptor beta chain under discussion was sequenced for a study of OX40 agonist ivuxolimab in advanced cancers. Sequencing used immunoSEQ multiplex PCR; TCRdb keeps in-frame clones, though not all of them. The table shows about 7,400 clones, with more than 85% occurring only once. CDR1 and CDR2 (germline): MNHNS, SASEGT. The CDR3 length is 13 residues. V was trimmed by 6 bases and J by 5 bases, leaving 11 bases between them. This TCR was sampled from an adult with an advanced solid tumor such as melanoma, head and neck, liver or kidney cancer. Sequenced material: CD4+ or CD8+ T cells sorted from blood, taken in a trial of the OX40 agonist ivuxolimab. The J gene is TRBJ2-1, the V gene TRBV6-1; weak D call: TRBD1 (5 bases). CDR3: CASRDKNHNEQFF. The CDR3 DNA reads TGTGCCAGCAGGGACAAGAACCACAATGAGCAGTTCTTC.